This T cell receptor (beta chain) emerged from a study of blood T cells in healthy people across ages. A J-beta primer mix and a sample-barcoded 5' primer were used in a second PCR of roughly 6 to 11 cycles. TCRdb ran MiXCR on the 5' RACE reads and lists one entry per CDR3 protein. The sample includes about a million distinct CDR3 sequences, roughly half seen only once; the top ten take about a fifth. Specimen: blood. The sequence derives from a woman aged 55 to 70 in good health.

CDR3 DNA sequence: TGTGCCACCAGCAGATCAACCTGGGTCTGGGGTAGCTCCTACGAGCAGTACTTC. Its translation: CATSRSTWVWGSSYEQYF. The gene calls are TRBV15 and TRBJ2-7; D remains unclear. Per the germline V gene, CDR1 is LNHNV and CDR2 is YYDKDF (reference sequence). V lost 2 bases to trimming and J lost 0 bases, with 20 bases between them. This CDR3 comprises 18 residues.